What follows are 31 T cell receptor beta chains derived from one specimen sequenced in a study of T cell repertoires in cytomegalovirus infection. TCRdb redid the calling of the reads with MiXCR, one entry per CDR3 protein. This sample has approximately 910,000 distinct CDR3 sequences, with about a third found just once. These receptors lack a known antigen. The sample consisted of cultured CD8+ T cells from PBMCs, taken from culture after CMV antigen stimulation. These receptors were taken from a human donor in good health (CMV status not recorded). Some clones in this sample may be carry-over from other donors' samples.

The chain has TRBV6-6 and TRBJ1-2; D might be TRBD1 (5 bases). The CDR3 spans 13 residues. V lost 5 bases and J lost 4, with 11 bases in between. The germline CDR1 and CDR2 sequences are MNHNY and SVGAGI (reference sequence). The CDR3: CASSPQDSYGYTF. CDR3 in DNA: TGTGCCAGCAGTCCCCAAGACAGCTATGGCTACACCTTC.

This chain links TRBV10-2 with TRBJ2-5; D is undetermined. The length of the CDR3 is 12 residues. Trimming removed 4 bases from V and 5 bases from J, with 8 bases in between. Germline V gives CDR1 WSHSY, CDR2 SAAADI. The CDR3 nucleotides read TGCGCCAGCAGTGTTGGAGTCGAGACCCAGTACTTC. As protein: CASSVGVETQYF.

This clonotype showed up many times. The chain employs TRBV7-6 and TRBJ1-3; TRBD1 might be the D (6 bases). Germline CDR1 reads SGHVS; CDR2 reads FNYEAQ. CDR3 length: 15 residues. The V end was cut by 1 base, the J end by 0 bases, with 7 bases between. The CDR3 bases are TGTGCCAGCAGCTTAGGGACAGACTCTGGAAACACCATATATTTT. Amino acids: CASSLGTDSGNTIYF.

In its sample, this clonotype was seen a few times. The chain recombines TRBV6-1 with TRBJ2-1, with D uncertain. Per the germline V gene, CDR1 is MNHNS and CDR2 is SASEGT. V dropped 5 bases and J dropped 10 bases, with 12 bases sitting between them. The CDR3 sequence is 12 residues long. This CDR3 is CASSPPAREQFF. Written as DNA, the CDR3 is TGTGCCAGCAGTCCCCCCGCGAGGGAGCAGTTCTTC.

This chain joins TRBV7-6 and TRBJ1-3; no definite D call. V dropped 1 base and J dropped 4 bases, with 14 bases sitting between them. There are 16 residues in the CDR3. Germline V gene data show CDR1 as SGHVS and CDR2 as FNYEAQ. The CDR3 protein is CASSLGSGVAGNTIYF. CDR3 in DNA: TGTGCCAGCAGCTTAGGTTCTGGGGTGGCGGGAAACACCATATATTTT. Full variable domain (remainder filled in from reference TRBV7-6 and TRBJ1-3): GAGVSQSPRYKVTKRGQDVALRCDPISGHVSLYWYRQALGQGPEFLTYFNYEAQQDKSGLPNDRFSAERPEGSISTLTIQRTEQRDSAMYRCASSLGSGVAGNTIYFGEGSWLTVV.

This clonotype was seen repeatedly, ten times or more. This chain joins TRBV12-3 or TRBV12-4 and TRBJ1-1; D is possibly TRBD1 (6 bases). The CDR3 covers 14 residues. V shed 7 bases and J shed 2 bases, with 14 bases lying between them. The CDR3 spells CASKRGRINTEAFF. The DNA of the CDR3 is TGTGCCAGCAAGAGGGGGAGGATAAACACTGAAGCTTTCTTT.

The rearrangement uses TRBV4-1 and TRBJ2-1, with 12 bases fitting TRBD1. J lost 8 bases, V lost 2 bases, and 7 bases had no gene match. CDR3 length: 16 residues. The germline V gene has CDR1 MGHRA and CDR2 YSYEKL. CDR3 nucleotides: TGCGCCAGCAGCCAAACACCGGGACAGGGGGCCGATGAGCAGTTCTTC. This sequence encodes CASSQTPGQGADEQFF.

The chain has TRBV7-9 and TRBJ2-7; the D gene is possibly TRBD2 (5 bases). CDR3 size: 13 residues. Trimming left V 5 bases short and J 6 bases short, with 14 bases between. Germline CDR1 SEHNR, CDR2 FQNEAQ (reference sequence). The CDR3 DNA reads as TGTGCCAGCAGCCCCCCAGACCGGGGCGAGCAGTACGTC. Its translation is CASSPPDRGEQYV.

At least ten counts were recorded for this clonotype. The J gene is TRBJ1-3, the V gene TRBV7-9; D is undetermined. Looked up from germline, CDR1 is SEHNR and CDR2 is FQNEAQ (reference sequence). V lost 5 bases and J lost 6, with 17 bases in between. This CDR3 is 15 amino acids long. The chain's CDR3 is CASSAPEPRVNTIYF. As DNA, the CDR3 is TGTGCCAGCAGCGCGCCGGAGCCGCGGGTAAACACCATATATTTT. Supplemented by reference TRBV7-9 and TRBJ1-3, the full variable domain reads DTGVSQNPRHKITKRGQNVTFRCDPISEHNRLYWYRQTLGQGPEFLTYFQNEAQLEKSRLLSDRFSAERPKGSFSTLEIQRTEQGDSAMYLCASSAPEPRVNTIYFGEGSWLTVV.

This clonotype came up a few times. V usage is TRBV6-2 or TRBV6-3 and J usage is TRBJ1-1; D is unclear. Deletions cut 8 bases from V and 1 base from J, with 17 bases between. This CDR3 has 15 amino acids. The germline gives CDR1 MNHEY, CDR2 SVGEGT. This chain's CDR3 is CASSKAWSGNTEAFF. DNA for the CDR3: TGTGCCAGCTCGAAAGCATGGTCTGGGAACACTGAAGCTTTCTTT.

CDR3 sequence reads: CASSQAAYTDTQYF. In DNA, the CDR3 is TGTGCCAGCAGCCAAGCCGCCTACACAGATACGCAGTATTTT. The V and J genes are TRBV3-1 and TRBJ2-3; D ambiguous. CDR3 length: 14 residues. Germline lookup yields CDR1 LGHDT and CDR2 YNNKEL (reference sequence). Trimming took 1 base from V and 2 from J, leaving 7 bases between them.

The chain links TRBV4-3 to TRBJ2-2, with 8 bases identical to TRBD2. V lost 1 base to trimming and J lost 6 bases; unmatched junction nucleotides: 13. In germline, CDR1 is LGHNA, CDR2 YSLEER. The CDR3 sequence is 18 residues long. The CDR3 loop reads CASSQGYGTRLESGELFF. CDR3 in DNA: TGCGCCAGCAGCCAAGGCTACGGGACTAGGCTTGAGTCCGGGGAGCTGTTTTTT.

This clonotype was counted a few times. The V call is TRBV29-1, the J call TRBJ2-4; 9 bases align to TRBD1. Trimming cost V 3 bases and J 1 base; bases outside gene matches: 4. The CDR3 runs to 15 residues. Germline V gene data show CDR1 as SQVTM and CDR2 as ANQGSEA. The CDR3 loop is CSVEDRGEAKNIQYF. CDR3 sequence (DNA): TGCAGCGTTGAGGACAGGGGAGAGGCCAAAAACATTCAGTACTTC.

Comments on this clonotype: Without the conserved terminal phenylalanine or tryptophan, this CDR3 likely stems from a read error. The rearrangement joins TRBV6-2 or TRBV6-3 to TRBJ2-3; 11 nucleotides line up with TRBD2. CDR1 and CDR2 (germline): MNHEY, SVGEGT. Trimming took 2 bases from V and 2 from J; bases not matched to a gene: 9. This CDR3 has 18 amino acids. The DNA for the CDR3 is TGTGCCAGCAGTTACAATCCTAGCGGGGGGCCAACCACAGATACGCAGTATTCT. Translating it yields CASSYNPSGGPTTDTQYS.

For this clonotype: One base away lies a much larger clone, so this may be a sequencing read error. The J gene is TRBJ1-6, the V gene TRBV7-2; D gene uncertain. This CDR3 is 16 amino acids long. V lost 2 bases and J lost 7, with 15 bases in between. The V gene's germline CDR1 is SGHTA and CDR2 FQGNSA. The DNA of the CDR3 is TGTGCCAGCAGCTTAATCCCGGGCGCCACAAATTCACCCCTCCACTTT. Its protein is CASSLIPGATNSPLHF.

The chain carries TRBV20-1 and TRBJ2-2; 8 nucleotides align to TRBD2. This CDR3 is 15 amino acids long. The trim removed 0 bases at V and 5 bases at J, leaving 5 bases unmatched. Germline V gene data show CDR1 as DFQATT and CDR2 as SNEGSKA (reference sequence). This chain's CDR3 is CSARERGAGTGELFF. The CDR3 DNA follows: TGCAGTGCTAGAGAGCGGGGGGCAGGTACCGGGGAGCTGTTTTTT.

This clonotype turned up a few times. This chain connects TRBV27 to TRBJ2-1, with a weak D call TRBD1 (6 bases). The CDR3 is 15 amino acids. Germline lookup yields CDR1 MNHEY and CDR2 SMNVEV (reference sequence). Trimming stripped 4 bases from V and 7 bases from J, with 17 bases between. CDR3 DNA: TGTGCCAGCAGTTACAGGGTACCCCTTCGGAATGAGCAGTTCTTC. Translating it yields CASSYRVPLRNEQFF.

This clonotype was seen a few times. The V call is TRBV6-6, the J call TRBJ2-3; D might be TRBD1 or TRBD2, each matching 5 bases. This CDR3 spans 19 amino acids. The V and J ends lost 0 bases and 4 bases respectively, with 23 bases between them. Germline V gene data show CDR1 as MNHNY and CDR2 as SVGAGI (reference sequence). In DNA, the CDR3 is TGTGCCAGCAGTTACTCCTCGTCTTCGACAGTGCCGGAGGCAGATACGCAGTATTTT. It codes for CASSYSSSSTVPEADTQYF.

This clonotype was found a few times. This chain connects TRBV4-1 to TRBJ1-1, with a tentative D call TRBD1 (6 bases). CDR1 is MGHRA and CDR2 is YSYEKL in the germline V gene. The V gene lost 0 bases and the J gene lost 7 bases, with 21 bases spanning the gap. This CDR3 is built from 17 residues. CDR3 bases: TGCGCCAGCAGCCAAGAGGGGGCTCGAACGGTTCTGGGTGAAGCTTTCTTT. Its protein is CASSQEGARTVLGEAFF.

J is TRBJ2-6 and V is TRBV4-3; D possibly matches TRBD1 or TRBD2 (5 bases each). CDR3 length: 18 amino acids. V lost 5 bases and J lost 0, with 17 bases in between. Germline V CDR1 and CDR2: LGHNA, YSLEER. For the CDR3, the DNA is TGCGCCAGCAGCTCCTCTGGGGGTCTTTTCTCTGGGGCCAACGTCCTGACTTTC. It encodes CASSSSGGLFSGANVLTF.

The V call is TRBV10-3, the J call TRBJ1-1; 7 bases agree with TRBD1. V dropped 10 bases and J dropped 2; count of bases not matched to a gene: 10. The CDR3 covers 14 residues. Germline loops: CDR1 ENHRY, CDR2 SYGVKD. The CDR3 loop reads CATADWDRNTEAFF. The CDR3 DNA sequence: TGTGCCACCGCAGATTGGGACAGAAACACTGAAGCTTTCTTT.

V gene TRBV6-6 combines with J gene TRBJ1-1; D gene ambiguous. V dropped 1 base and J dropped 0 bases, with 9 bases sitting between them. Germline CDR1 is MNHNY and CDR2 is SVGAGI (reference sequence). CDR3 length equals 15 residues. The DNA of the CDR3 is TGTGCCAGCAGTTACTTAAACAACTTGAACACTGAAGCTTTCTTT. It translates to CASSYLNNLNTEAFF.

This clonotype was observed a handful of times. The chain has TRBV10-3 and TRBJ2-2; D may be TRBD2 (7 bases). The germline V gene has CDR1 ENHRY and CDR2 SYGVKD. The ends were cut back, 3 bases at V and 6 bases at J, with 14 bases in the middle. CDR3 length equals 15 residues. CDR3 residues: CAISERGAEAGELFF. The CDR3 bases are TGTGCCATCAGTGAACGGGGGGCAGAGGCCGGGGAGCTGTTTTTT.

The V and J genes are TRBV10-3 and TRBJ1-5; D not certain. The V gene's germline CDR1 is ENHRY and CDR2 SYGVKD. The CDR3 is 15 residues long. V was shortened by 3 bases and J by 5 bases, with 14 bases between the two germline ends. Here the CDR3 reads CAISEFARQDQPQHF. Written as DNA, the CDR3 is TGTGCCATCAGTGAATTCGCGAGACAAGATCAGCCCCAGCATTTT.

As regards this clonotype: Since a much larger clone is just one base distant, this may be a read error. V usage is TRBV3-1 and J usage is TRBJ1-2, with 7 bases matching TRBD1. Trimming cost V 0 bases and J 3 bases; bases outside gene matches: 19. Per germline, CDR1 LGHDT and CDR2 YNNKEL (reference sequence). This CDR3 spans 20 amino acids. The CDR3 reads CASSQDVWRQGVGRDYGYTF. The CDR3 DNA reads as TGTGCCAGCAGCCAAGATGTTTGGCGGCAGGGGGTGGGAAGGGACTATGGCTACACCTTC.

V usage is TRBV10-3 and J usage is TRBJ2-6; tentative D call: TRBD2 (6 bases). The CDR3 runs 16 residues. Germline V gene sequence: CDR1 ENHRY, CDR2 SYGVKD. Trimming took off 0 bases at V and 0 bases at J, with 6 bases between the two ends. CDR3 sequence: CAISESGLSGANVLTF. DNA for the CDR3: TGTGCCATCAGTGAGTCGGGACTCTCTGGGGCCAACGTCCTGACTTTC.

Notes on this clonotype: A much larger clone differs by one base, so this may be a read error. The chain uses TRBV7-2 and TRBJ2-1; TRBD2 matches 8 bases. The CDR3 totals 16 residues. The ends lost 3 bases at V and 2 bases at J; junction bases unmatched: 6. The V gene's germline CDR1 is SGHTA and CDR2 FQGNSA. The CDR3 coding sequence is TGTGCCAGCAGCTTTGCGACTAGCGAGACCTACAATGAGCAGTTCTTC. Its translation: CASSFATSETYNEQFF. Full variable domain (outside the CDR3, taken from reference TRBV7-2 and TRBJ2-1): GAGVSQSPSNKVTEKGKDVELRCDPISGHTALYWYRQSLGQGLEFLIYFQGNSAPDKSGLPSDRFSAERTGGSVSTLTIQRTQQEDSAVYLCASSFATSETYNEQFFGPGTRLTVL.

This clonotype was observed many times. The chain links TRBV5-4 to TRBJ2-1; tentatively, D is TRBD2 (6 bases). CDR1 is SGHNT and CDR2 is YYREEE in the germline V gene (reference sequence). V was shortened by 3 bases and J by 7 bases, with 8 bases between the two germline ends. The length of the CDR3 is 12 residues. CDR3 in amino acids: CASSWDLNEQFF. CDR3 sequence (DNA): TGTGCCAGCAGCTGGGACTTAAATGAGCAGTTCTTC.

This clonotype turned up a few times. J is TRBJ1-6 and V is TRBV12-3 or TRBV12-4; no reliable D call. Trimming cost V 3 bases and J 8 bases, with 11 bases left between them. This CDR3 is built from 14 residues. CDR3 region: CASSFRHFDSPLHF. In DNA, the CDR3 is TGTGCCAGCAGTTTCAGGCATTTCGATTCACCCCTCCACTTT.

V usage is TRBV25-1 and J usage is TRBJ2-7; 9 bases map to TRBD1. CDR3 length: 17 residues. Germline V gene sequence: CDR1 MGHDK, CDR2 SYGVNS. Trimming cost V 0 bases and J 7 bases; bases outside gene matches: 13. This CDR3 reads CASSEYYTGQGLHEQYF. The CDR3 nucleotides are TGTGCCAGCAGTGAATATTACACGGGACAGGGTCTTCATGAGCAGTACTTC.

This clonotype was observed at least ten times. This rearrangement joins TRBV7-2 to TRBJ1-1; tentative D call: TRBD1 (6 bases). CDR3 size: 12 residues. V lost 4 bases and J 3 bases, leaving 6 bases between the germline ends. Germline-derived CDR1 and CDR2 are SGHTA and FQGNSA. CDR3 sequence (DNA): TGTGCCAGCAGCTGGACAGACACTGAAGCTTTCTTT. It encodes CASSWTDTEAFF. Supplemented by reference TRBV7-2 and TRBJ1-1, the full variable domain reads GAGVSQSPSNKVTEKGKDVELRCDPISGHTALYWYRQSLGQGLEFLIYFQGNSAPDKSGLPSDRFSAERTGGSVSTLTIQRTQQEDSAVYLCASSWTDTEAFFGQGTRLTVV.